This T cell receptor (beta chain) was observed in a study of control samples from healthy donors and cancer patients. Produced via immunoSEQ multiplex PCR; TCRdb's table is partial and in-frame only. The table lists some 120,000 clones, approximately 90% of them singletons. This clone was counted a few times. The CDR3 length is 13 residues. V dropped 8 bases and J dropped 2; count of bases not matched to a gene: 3. The germline V gene has CDR1 MNHEY and CDR2 SVGAGI. The chain couples TRBV6-5 to TRBJ2-3; 8 positions match TRBD2. The sample taken for sequencing was blood. This TCR was recovered from a woman aged 65 to 85 in good health. DNA of the CDR3: TGTGCCAGCCTCGGGGGGGCCACAGATACGCAGTATTTT. Encoded protein: CASLGGATDTQYF.